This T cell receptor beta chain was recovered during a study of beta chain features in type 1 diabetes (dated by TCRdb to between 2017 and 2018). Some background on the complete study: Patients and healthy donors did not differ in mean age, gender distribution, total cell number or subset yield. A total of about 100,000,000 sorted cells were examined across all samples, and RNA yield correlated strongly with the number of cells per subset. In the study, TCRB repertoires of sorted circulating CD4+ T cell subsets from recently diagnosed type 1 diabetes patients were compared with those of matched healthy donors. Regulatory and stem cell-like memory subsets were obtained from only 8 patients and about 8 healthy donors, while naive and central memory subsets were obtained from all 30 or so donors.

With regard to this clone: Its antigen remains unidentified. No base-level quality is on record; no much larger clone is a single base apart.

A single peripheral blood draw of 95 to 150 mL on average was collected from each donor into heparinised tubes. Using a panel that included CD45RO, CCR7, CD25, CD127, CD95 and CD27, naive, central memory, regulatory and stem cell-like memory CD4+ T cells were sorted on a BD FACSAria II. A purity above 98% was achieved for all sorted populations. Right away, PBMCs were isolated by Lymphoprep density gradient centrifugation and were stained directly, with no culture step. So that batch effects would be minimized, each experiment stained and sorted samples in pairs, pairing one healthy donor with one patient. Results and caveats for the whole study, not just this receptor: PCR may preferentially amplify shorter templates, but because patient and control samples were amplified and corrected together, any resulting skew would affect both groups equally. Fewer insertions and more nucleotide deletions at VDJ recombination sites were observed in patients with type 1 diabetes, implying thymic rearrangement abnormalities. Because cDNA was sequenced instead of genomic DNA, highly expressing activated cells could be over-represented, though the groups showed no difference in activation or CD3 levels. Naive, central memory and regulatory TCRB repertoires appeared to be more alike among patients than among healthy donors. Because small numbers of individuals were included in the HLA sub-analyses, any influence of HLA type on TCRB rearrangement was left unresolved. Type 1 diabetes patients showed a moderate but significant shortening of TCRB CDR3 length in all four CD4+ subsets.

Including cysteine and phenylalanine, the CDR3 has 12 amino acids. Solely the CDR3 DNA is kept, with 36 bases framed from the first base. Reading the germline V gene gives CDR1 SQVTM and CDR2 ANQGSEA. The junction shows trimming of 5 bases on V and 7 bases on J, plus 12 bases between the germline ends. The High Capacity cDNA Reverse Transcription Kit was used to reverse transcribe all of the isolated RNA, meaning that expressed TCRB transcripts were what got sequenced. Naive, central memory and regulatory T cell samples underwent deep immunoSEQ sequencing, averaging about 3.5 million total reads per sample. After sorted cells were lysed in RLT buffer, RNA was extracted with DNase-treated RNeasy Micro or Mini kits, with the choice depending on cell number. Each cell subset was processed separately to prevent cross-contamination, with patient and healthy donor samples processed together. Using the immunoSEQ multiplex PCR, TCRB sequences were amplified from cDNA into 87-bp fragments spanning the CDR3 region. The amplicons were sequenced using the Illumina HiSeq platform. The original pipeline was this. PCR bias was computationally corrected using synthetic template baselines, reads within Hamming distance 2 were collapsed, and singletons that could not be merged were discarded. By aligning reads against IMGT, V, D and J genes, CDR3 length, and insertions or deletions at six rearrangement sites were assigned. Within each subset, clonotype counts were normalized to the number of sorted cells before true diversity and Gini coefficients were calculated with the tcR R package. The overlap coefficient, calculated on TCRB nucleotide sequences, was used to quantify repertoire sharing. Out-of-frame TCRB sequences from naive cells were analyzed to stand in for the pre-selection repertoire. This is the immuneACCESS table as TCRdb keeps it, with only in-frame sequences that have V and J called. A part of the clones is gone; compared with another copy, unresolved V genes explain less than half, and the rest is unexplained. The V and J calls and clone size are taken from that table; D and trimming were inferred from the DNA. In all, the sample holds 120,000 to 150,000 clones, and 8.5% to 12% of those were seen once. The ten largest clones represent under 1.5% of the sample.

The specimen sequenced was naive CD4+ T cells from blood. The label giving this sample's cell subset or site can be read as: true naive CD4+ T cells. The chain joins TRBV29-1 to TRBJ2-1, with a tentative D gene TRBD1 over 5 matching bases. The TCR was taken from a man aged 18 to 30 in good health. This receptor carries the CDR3 CSVQGIRNEQFF. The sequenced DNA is TGCAGCGTTCAGGGAATAAGAAATGAGCAGTTCTTC.